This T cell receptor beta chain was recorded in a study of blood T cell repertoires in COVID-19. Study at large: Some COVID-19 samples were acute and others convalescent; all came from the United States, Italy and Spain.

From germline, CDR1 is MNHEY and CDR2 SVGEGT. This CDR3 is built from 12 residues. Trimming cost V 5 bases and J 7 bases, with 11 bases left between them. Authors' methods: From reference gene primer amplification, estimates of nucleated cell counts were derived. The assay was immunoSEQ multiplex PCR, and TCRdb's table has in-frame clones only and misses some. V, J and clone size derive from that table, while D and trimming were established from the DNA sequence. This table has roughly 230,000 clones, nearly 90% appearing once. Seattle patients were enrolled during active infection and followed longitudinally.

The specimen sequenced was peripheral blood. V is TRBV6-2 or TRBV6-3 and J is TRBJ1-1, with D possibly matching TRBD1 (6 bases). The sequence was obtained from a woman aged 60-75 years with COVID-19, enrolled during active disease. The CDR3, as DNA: TGTGCCAGCAGTCTACAGGGCTATGAAGCTTTCTTT. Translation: CASSLQGYEAFF.